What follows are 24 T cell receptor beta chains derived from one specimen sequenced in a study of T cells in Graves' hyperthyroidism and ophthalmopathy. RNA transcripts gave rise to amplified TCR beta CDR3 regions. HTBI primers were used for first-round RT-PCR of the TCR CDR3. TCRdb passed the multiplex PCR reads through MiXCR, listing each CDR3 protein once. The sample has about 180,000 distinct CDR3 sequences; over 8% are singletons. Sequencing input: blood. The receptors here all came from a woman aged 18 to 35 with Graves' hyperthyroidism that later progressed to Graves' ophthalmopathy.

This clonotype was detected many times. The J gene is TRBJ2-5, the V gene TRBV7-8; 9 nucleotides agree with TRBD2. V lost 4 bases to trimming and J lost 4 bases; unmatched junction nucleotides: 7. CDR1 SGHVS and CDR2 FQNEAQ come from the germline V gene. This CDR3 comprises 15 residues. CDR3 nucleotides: TGTGCCAGCAGCTCCACGGGACTAGCAAGAGAGACCCAGTACTTC. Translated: CASSSTGLARETQYF.

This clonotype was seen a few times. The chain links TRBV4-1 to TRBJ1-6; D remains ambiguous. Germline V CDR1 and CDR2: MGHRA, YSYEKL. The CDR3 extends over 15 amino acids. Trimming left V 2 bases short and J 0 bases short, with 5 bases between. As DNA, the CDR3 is TGCGCCAGCAGCCAACCGGGCTCCTATAATTCACCCCTCCACTTT. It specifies CASSQPGSYNSPLHF.

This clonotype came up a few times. The CDR3 DNA sequence: TGCGCCAGCAGCCAACCCCCGACTAGCGCCCCCAATGAGCAGTTCTTC. This gives the protein CASSQPPTSAPNEQFF. The rearrangement links TRBV4-1 to TRBJ2-1; TRBD2 agrees at 8 bases. The CDR3 has 16 amino acids. From germline, CDR1 is MGHRA and CDR2 YSYEKL. V gave up 2 bases and J gave up 6 bases; unmatched junction bases: 9.

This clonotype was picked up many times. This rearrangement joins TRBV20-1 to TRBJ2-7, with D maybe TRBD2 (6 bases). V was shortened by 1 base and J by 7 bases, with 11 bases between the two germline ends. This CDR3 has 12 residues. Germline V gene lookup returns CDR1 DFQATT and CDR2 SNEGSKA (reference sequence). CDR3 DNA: TGCAGTGCTAGAGTGGGAGGACGGGAGCAGTACTTC. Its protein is CSARVGGREQYF.

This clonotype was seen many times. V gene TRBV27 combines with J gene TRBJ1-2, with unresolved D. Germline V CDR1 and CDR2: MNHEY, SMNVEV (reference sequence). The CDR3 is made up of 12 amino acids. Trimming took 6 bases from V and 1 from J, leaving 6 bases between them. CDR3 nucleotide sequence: TGTGCCAGCAGATCCTTTAACTATGGCTACACCTTC. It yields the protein CASRSFNYGYTF.

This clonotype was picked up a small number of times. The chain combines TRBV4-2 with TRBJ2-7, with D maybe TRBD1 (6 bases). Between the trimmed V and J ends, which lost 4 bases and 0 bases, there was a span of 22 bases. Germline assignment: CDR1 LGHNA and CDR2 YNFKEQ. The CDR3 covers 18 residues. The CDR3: CASSPFLKGQLNSYEQYF. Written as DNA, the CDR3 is TGTGCCAGCAGCCCCTTCCTCAAAGGACAGCTAAACTCCTACGAGCAGTACTTC.

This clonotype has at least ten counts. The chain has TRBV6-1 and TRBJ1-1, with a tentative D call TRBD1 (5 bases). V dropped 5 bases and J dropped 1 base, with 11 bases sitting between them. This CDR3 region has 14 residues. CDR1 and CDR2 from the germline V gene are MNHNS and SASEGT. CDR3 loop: CASSYGGTNTEAFF. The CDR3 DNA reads TGTGCCAGCAGTTACGGGGGAACGAACACTGAAGCTTTCTTT.

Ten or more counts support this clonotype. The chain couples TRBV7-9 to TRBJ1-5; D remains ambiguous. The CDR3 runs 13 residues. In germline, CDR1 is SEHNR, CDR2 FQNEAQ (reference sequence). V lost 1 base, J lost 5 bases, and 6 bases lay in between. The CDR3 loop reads CASSLGPDQPQHF. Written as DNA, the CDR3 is TGTGCCAGCAGCTTAGGACCCGATCAGCCCCAGCATTTT.

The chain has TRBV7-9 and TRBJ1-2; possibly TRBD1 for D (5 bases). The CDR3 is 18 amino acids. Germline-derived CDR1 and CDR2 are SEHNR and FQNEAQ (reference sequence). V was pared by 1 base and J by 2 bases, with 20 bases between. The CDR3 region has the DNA TGTGCCAGCAGCTTAGTGACCGGGTTGGGGGGGTCGAACTATGGCTACACCTTC. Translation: CASSLVTGLGGSNYGYTF.

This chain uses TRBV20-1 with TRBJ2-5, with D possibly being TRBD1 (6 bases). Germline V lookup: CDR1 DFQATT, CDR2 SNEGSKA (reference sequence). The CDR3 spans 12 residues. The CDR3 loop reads CSKQGSQETQYF. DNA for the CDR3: TGCAGCAAACAGGGTTCCCAAGAGACCCAGTACTTC.

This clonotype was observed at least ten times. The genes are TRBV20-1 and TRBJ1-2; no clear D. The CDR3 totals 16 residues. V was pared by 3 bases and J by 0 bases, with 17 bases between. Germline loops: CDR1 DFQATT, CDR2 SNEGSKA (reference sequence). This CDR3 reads CSARGRVTITNYGYTF. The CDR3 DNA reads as TGCAGTGCTAGGGGAAGGGTCACAATTACTAACTATGGCTACACCTTC.

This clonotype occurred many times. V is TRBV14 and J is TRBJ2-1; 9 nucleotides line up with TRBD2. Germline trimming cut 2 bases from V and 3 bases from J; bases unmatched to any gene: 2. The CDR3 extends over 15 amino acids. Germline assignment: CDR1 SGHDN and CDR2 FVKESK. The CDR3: CASSQWTSDYNEQFF. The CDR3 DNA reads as TGTGCCAGCAGCCAATGGACTAGCGACTACAATGAGCAGTTCTTC.

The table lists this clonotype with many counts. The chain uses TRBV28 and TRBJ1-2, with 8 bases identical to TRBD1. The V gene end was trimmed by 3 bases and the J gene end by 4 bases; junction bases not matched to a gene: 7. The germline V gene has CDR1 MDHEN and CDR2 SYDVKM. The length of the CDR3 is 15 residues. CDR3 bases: TGTGCCAGCAGTTTTCCCGGACAGGGTTTCTATGGCTACACCTTC. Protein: CASSFPGQGFYGYTF.

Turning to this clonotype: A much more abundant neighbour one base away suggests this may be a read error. CDR3 DNA sequence: TGTGCCAGCTCACACGACAGGGGTTCCTACGAGCAGTGCTTC. Translating it yields CASSHDRGSYEQCF. The J gene is TRBJ2-7, the V gene TRBV18; 8 bases match TRBD1. The germline V gene has CDR1 KGHSH and CDR2 LQKENI. This CDR3 comprises 14 residues.

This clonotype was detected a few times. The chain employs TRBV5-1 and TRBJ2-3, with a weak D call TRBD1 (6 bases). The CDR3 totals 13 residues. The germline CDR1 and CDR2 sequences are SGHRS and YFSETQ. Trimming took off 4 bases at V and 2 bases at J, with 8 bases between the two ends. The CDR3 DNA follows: TGCGCCAGCAGCAGGGGGTACACAGATACGCAGTATTTT. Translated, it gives CASSRGYTDTQYF.

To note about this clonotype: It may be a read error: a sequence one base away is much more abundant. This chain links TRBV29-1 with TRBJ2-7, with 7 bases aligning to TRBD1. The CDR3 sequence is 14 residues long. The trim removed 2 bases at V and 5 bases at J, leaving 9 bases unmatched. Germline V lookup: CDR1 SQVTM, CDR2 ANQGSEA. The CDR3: CSVEKQGISHEQYF. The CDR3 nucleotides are TGCAGCGTTGAAAAACAGGGGATTTCACACGAGCAGTACTTC.

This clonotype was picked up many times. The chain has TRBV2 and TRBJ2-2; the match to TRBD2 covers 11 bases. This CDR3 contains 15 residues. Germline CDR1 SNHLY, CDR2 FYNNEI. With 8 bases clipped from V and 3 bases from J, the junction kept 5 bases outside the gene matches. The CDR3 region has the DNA TGTGCCAGCCAAACTAGCGGGAGTGACACCGGGGAGCTGTTTTTT. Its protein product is CASQTSGSDTGELFF.

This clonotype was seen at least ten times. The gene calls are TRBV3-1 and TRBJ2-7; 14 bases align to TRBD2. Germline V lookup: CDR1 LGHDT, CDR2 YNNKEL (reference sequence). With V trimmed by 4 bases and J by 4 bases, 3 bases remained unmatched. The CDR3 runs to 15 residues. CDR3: CASSPRTSGRYEQYF. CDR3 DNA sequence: TGTGCCAGCAGCCCTAGGACTAGCGGGAGGTACGAGCAGTACTTC.

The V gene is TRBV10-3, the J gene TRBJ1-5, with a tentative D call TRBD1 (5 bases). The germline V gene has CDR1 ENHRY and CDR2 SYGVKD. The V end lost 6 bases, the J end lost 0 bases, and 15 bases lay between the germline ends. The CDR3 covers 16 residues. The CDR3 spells CAISKGHTDSNQPQHF. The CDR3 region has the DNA TGTGCCATCAGCAAGGGGCACACAGATAGCAATCAGCCCCAGCATTTT.

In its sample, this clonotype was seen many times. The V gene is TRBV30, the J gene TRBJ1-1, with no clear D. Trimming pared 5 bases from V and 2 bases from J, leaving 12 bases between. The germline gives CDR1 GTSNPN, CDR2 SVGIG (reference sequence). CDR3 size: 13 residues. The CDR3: CAWSSSSNTEAFF. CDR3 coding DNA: TGTGCCTGGTCCTCATCGAGTAACACTGAAGCTTTCTTT.

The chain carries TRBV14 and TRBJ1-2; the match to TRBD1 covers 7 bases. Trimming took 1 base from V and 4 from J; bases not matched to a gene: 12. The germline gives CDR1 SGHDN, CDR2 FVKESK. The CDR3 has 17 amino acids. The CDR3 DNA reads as TGTGCCAGCAGCCAAGTTATGGTGGACAGGCCGTTCTATGGCTACACCTTC. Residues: CASSQVMVDRPFYGYTF.

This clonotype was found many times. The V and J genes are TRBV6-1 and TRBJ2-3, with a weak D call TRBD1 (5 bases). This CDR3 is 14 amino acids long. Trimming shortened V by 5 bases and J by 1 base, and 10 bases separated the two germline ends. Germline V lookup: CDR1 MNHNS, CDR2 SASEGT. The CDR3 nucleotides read TGTGCCAGCAGTCAGGGCGGAGGCACAGATACGCAGTATTTT. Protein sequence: CASSQGGGTDTQYF.

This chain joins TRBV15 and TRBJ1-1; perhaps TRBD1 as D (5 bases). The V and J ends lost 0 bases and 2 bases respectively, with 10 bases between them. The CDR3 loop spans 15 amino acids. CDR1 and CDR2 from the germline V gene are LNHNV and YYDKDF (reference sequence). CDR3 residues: CATSRDQGFNTEAFF. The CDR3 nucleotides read TGTGCCACCAGCAGAGATCAGGGATTTAACACTGAAGCTTTCTTT.

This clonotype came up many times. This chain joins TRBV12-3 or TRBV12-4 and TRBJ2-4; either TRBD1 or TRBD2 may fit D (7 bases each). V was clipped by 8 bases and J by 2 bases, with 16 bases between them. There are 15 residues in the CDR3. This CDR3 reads CASQGGGGTKNIQYF. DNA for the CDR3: TGTGCCAGCCAGGGGGGGGGCGGAACCAAAAACATTCAGTACTTC.